This entry lists 7 T cell receptor beta chains sequenced from one sample in a study of OX40 agonist ivuxolimab in advanced cancers. Repertoires were generated with immunoSEQ multiplex PCR, while TCRdb's copy carries only in-frame clones and drops some. Found here are 75,000 to 100,000 clones, approximately 90% of them singletons; the top ten hold around 2%. The input for sequencing was CD4+ or CD8+ T cells sorted from blood, taken in a trial of the OX40 agonist ivuxolimab. The receptor set was obtained from an adult with an advanced solid tumor such as melanoma, head and neck, liver or kidney cancer.

J is TRBJ2-1 and V is TRBV5-1, with D perhaps given as TRBD1 or TRBD2 (5 bases each). Germline values: CDR1 SGHRS, CDR2 YFSETQ. V was cut by 7 bases and J by 6 bases, with 20 bases left in between. The CDR3 runs to 15 residues. CDR3 nucleotides: TGCGCCAGCGGCGCCGGGACCACCGGCCCCAATGAGCAGTTCTTC. Protein product: CASGAGTTGPNEQFF.

This clone has more than one count but fewer than ten. J is TRBJ1-2 and V is TRBV7-8; no clear D gene. Germline V gene sequence: CDR1 SGHVS, CDR2 FQNEAQ. CDR3 length: 12 amino acids. With 1 base removed from V and 10 bases from J, the gap between germline ends came to 10 bases. CDR3 DNA sequence: TGTGCCAGCAGCTTAGGTCGGGTTACCTACACCTTC. As protein: CASSLGRVTYTF.

This clone was seen a few times. The chain joins TRBV5-4 to TRBJ1-1, with TRBD1 identical over 9 bases. The CDR3 sequence is 14 residues long. Germline CDR1 SGHNT, CDR2 YYREEE (reference sequence). Trimming cost V 5 bases and J 4 bases; bases outside gene matches: 6. The CDR3 reads CASSEQGATTEAFF. As DNA, the CDR3 is TGTGCCAGCAGTGAACAGGGGGCTACCACTGAAGCTTTCTTT.

CDR3 nucleotide sequence: TGTGCCTGGACTACCGGACAGGGGCCAGATACGCAGTATTTT. It is translated as CAWTTGQGPDTQYF. V gene TRBV30 combines with J gene TRBJ2-3; 9 positions match TRBD1. The CDR3 totals 14 residues. CDR1 GTSNPN and CDR2 SVGIG come from the germline V gene (reference sequence). V shed 4 bases, J shed 4 bases, and the junction held 6 bases outside the gene matches.

The table lists this clone with a few counts. The genes are TRBV7-8 and TRBJ1-4, with 7 bases fitting TRBD1. The CDR3 has 14 amino acids. The germline V gene has CDR1 SGHVS and CDR2 FQNEAQ. V shed 2 bases, J shed 11 bases, and the junction held 8 bases outside the gene matches. In DNA form, the CDR3 reads TGTGCCAGCAGCTTACGTGAGGGGGCAATCAAACTGTTTTTT. Residues: CASSLREGAIKLFF.

There are a few counts of this clone. The V gene is TRBV7-3, the J gene TRBJ2-1, with D possibly TRBD1 on 6 matching bases. Trimming shortened V by 5 bases and J by 8 bases, and 22 bases separated the two germline ends. In germline, CDR1 is SGHTA, CDR2 FQGTGA. CDR3 length equals 16 residues. The DNA for the CDR3 is TGTGCCAGCAGCCAGGGGTCTTACCCTAGCCGAGATGAGCAGTTCTTC. It codes for CASSQGSYPSRDEQFF.

The V and J genes are TRBV11-3 and TRBJ2-5; 7 bases are a match to TRBD1. J was trimmed by 7 bases and V by 0 bases; bases with no gene match: 11. The germline gives CDR1 SGHNT, CDR2 YENEEA. The length of the CDR3 is 16 residues. The chain's CDR3 is CASSLDRRQGVVTQYF. The CDR3 coding sequence is TGTGCCAGCAGCTTAGATAGGCGGCAGGGGGTTGTGACCCAGTACTTC. The entire variable domain, with the rest obtained from reference TRBV11-3 and TRBJ2-5, is as follows: EAGVVQSPRYKIIEKKQPVAFWCNPISGHNTLYWYLQNLGQGPELLIRYENEEAVDDSQLPKDRFSAERLKGVDSTLKIQPAELGDSAVYLCASSLDRRQGVVTQYFGPGTRLLVL.